These T cell receptor beta chains were read from a single sample in a study of spatial heterogeneity in lung cancer. Each CDR3 protein is one row after TCRdb ran MiXCR on the 5' RACE reads. The sample holds around 5,000 distinct CDR3 sequences, more than 6.5% seen once. Sequences were derived from lung tumor tissue, sampled at surgery. Receptors were obtained from a male donor with early-stage non-small cell lung cancer. The CDR3 runs from the conserved cysteine through the conserved F or W. The D gene is left open where the match is weak. Not every row has a clone size; where given, it reads once, few, many or a size class.

d_call,j_call,clone_size,v_call,cdr3_aa,cdr3_nt
.,TRBJ2-7,few,TRBV6-5,CASSRGSSYEQYF,TGTGCCAGCAGTCGGGGGAGCTCCTACGAGCAGTACTTC
TRBD1,TRBJ2-1,many,TRBV28,CASSPSGQGTRYEQFF,TGTGCCAGCAGTCCCTCGGGACAGGGAACGAGGTATGAGCAGTTCTTC
.,TRBJ2-5,.,TRBV7-2,CASSFGLGEGQYF,TGTGCCAGCAGCTTTGGCCTGGGAGAGGGCCAGTACTTC
TRBD2,TRBJ2-7,many,TRBV6-5,CASRHSGGSSYEQYF,TGTGCCAGCAGGCATAGCGGGGGGAGCTCCTACGAGCAGTACTTC
.,TRBJ2-1,many,TRBV20-1,CSARGAVSYNEQFF,TGCAGTGCTAGAGGTGCGGTCTCCTACAATGAGCAGTTCTTC
.,TRBJ2-5,.,TRBV9,CASSLGGVTEETQYF,TGTGCCAGCAGCCTGGGCGGGGTGACAGAAGAGACCCAGTACTTC
.,TRBJ2-2,many,TRBV11-1,CASTSRVGELFF,TGTGCCAGCACCTCAAGAGTAGGGGAGCTGTTTTTT
.,TRBJ2-5,medium-sized,TRBV9,CASSLGLGGQETQYF,TGTGCCAGCAGCCTGGGTCTGGGAGGCCAAGAGACCCAGTACTTC
TRBD1,TRBJ1-2,many,TRBV4-2,CASSQDRTGDYGYTF,TGTGCCAGCAGCCAAGACCGGACAGGGGACTATGGCTACACCTTC
.,TRBJ2-7,many,TRBV12-5,CASGLLMGEQYF,TGTGCTAGTGGTTTGCTAATGGGGGAGCAGTACTTC
.,TRBJ2-5,many,TRBV10-3,CAISEARETQYF,TGTGCCATCAGTGAGGCCCGAGAGACCCAGTACTTC
TRBD2,TRBJ2-3,many,TRBV24-1,CATSDLTSGSPSRDTQYF,TGTGCCACCAGTGATCTGACTAGCGGGAGTCCCTCGAGAGATACGCAGTATTTT
.,TRBJ1-1,many,TRBV29-1,CSVEGTRRTEAFF,TGCAGCGTTGAAGGGACTCGTCGAACTGAAGCTTTCTTT
.,TRBJ1-1,many,TRBV7-9,CASSVGQNTEAFF,TGTGCCAGCAGCGTCGGCCAGAACACTGAAGCTTTCTTT
.,TRBJ1-1,many,TRBV29-1,CSAVQGPTEAFF,TGCAGCGCTGTGCAGGGCCCCACTGAAGCTTTCTTT
TRBD1,TRBJ1-6,many,TRBV7-8,CASSLGQGANSPLHF,TGTGCCAGCAGCTTGGGACAGGGGGCTAATTCACCCCTCCACTTT
.,TRBJ2-5,many,TRBV5-4,CASSPAGSRETQYF,TGTGCCAGCAGCCCGGCGGGGAGCCGGGAGACCCAGTACTTC
.,TRBJ2-3,many,TRBV7-2,CASSLSADTQYF,TGTGCCAGCAGCTTAAGTGCAGATACGCAGTATTTT
.,TRBJ2-7,many,TRBV2,CASSEFLAGEQYF,TGTGCCAGCAGTGAGTTCCTGGCGGGCGAGCAGTACTTC
.,TRBJ1-5,.,TRBV6-1,CASSESGYQPQHF,TGTGCCAGCAGTGAATCAGGGTATCAGCCCCAGCATTTT
TRBD2,TRBJ2-1,medium-sized,TRBV4-1,CASSPIAGLSGEQFF,TGCGCCAGCAGCCCGATAGCGGGCCTCTCGGGTGAGCAGTTCTTC
.,TRBJ1-2,few,TRBV19,CASSIGKYGYTF,TGTGCCAGTAGTATAGGAAAATACGGCTACACCTTC
.,TRBJ2-3,.,TRBV7-8,CASSLHADTQYF,TGTGCCAGCAGCTTACATGCAGATACGCAGTATTTT
.,TRBJ2-1,many,TRBV6-6,CASSSPTGRYAGYNEQFF,TGTGCCAGCAGTTCCCCGACAGGGAGGTATGCCGGGTACAATGAGCAGTTCTTC
TRBD1,TRBJ2-3,many,TRBV6-1,CASSVGQGEDTQYF,TGTGCCAGCAGTGTGGGACAGGGAGAGGATACGCAGTATTTT
.,TRBJ1-2,medium-sized,TRBV5-1,CASSFSMTDGYTF,TGCGCCAGCAGCTTCTCAATGACAGATGGCTACACCTTC
.,TRBJ2-3,many,TRBV5-1,CASSPLGQRTDTQYF,TGCGCCAGCAGCCCTTTGGGGCAAAGGACAGATACGCAGTATTTT
.,TRBJ1-5,few,TRBV28,CASSSHPRPQHF,TGTGCCAGCAGCTCCCACCCGAGGCCCCAGCATTTT
.,TRBJ2-7,many,TRBV7-2,CASSLARKAYEQYF,TGTGCCAGCAGCTTAGCTAGAAAGGCCTACGAGCAGTACTTC
.,TRBJ2-1,medium-sized,TRBV10-1,CASSKNINRVSYNEQFF,TGCGCCAGCAGCAAGAATATTAACAGGGTCTCCTACAATGAGCAGTTCTTC
.,TRBJ1-2,many,TRBV5-6,CASGIGHLHVGYTF,TGTGCCAGCGGGATCGGACACCTACATGTAGGCTACACCTTC
.,TRBJ1-2,few,TRBV12-3/TRBV12-4,CATSPARYGYTF,TGTGCCACCTCACCGGCCCGATATGGCTACACCTTC
.,TRBJ1-5,many,TRBV28,CASVQSSNQPQHF,TGTGCCAGCGTTCAGAGTAGCAATCAGCCCCAGCATTTT
.,TRBJ2-6,few,TRBV7-3,CASSLQPGGVLTF,TGTGCCAGCAGCTTACAACCCGGAGGGGTCCTGACTTTC
TRBD1,TRBJ2-1,few,TRBV7-6,CASSWTTGGPYNEQFF,TGTGCCAGCAGCTGGACGACAGGGGGCCCCTACAATGAGCAGTTCTTC